Presented here are 20 T cell receptor beta chains from one specimen sequenced in a study of OX40 agonist ivuxolimab in advanced cancers. Some clones are missing from TCRdb's copy, which holds only in-frame ones; the method was immunoSEQ multiplex PCR. The sample carries around 50,000 clones, over 80% recorded once. This specimen consisted of CD4+ or CD8+ T cells sorted from blood, obtained in a trial of the OX40 agonist ivuxolimab. All receptors derive from an adult with an advanced solid tumor such as melanoma, head and neck, liver or kidney cancer.

The CDR3 region is CSVAGQGNEKLFF. CDR3 DNA sequence: TGCAGCGTCGCGGGACAGGGGAATGAAAAACTGTTTTTT. The gene calls are TRBV29-1 and TRBJ1-4, with 10 bases identical to TRBD1. CDR3 length: 13 residues. Losses at the gene ends were 6 bases for V and 5 bases for J; bases not matched to a gene: 3. Germline V CDR1 and CDR2: SQVTM, ANQGSEA.

The V and J genes are TRBV7-9 and TRBJ2-3, with D perhaps TRBD1 or TRBD2 (5 bases each). Germline lookup yields CDR1 SEHNR and CDR2 FQNEAQ (reference sequence). Trimming shortened V by 1 base and J by 8 bases, and 25 bases separated the two germline ends. There are 18 residues in the CDR3. The CDR3, as DNA: TGTGCCAGCAGCTTAGGTAAGGGGAGTGCAGCGGCTACTGGTACGCAGTATTTT. It yields the protein CASSLGKGSAAATGTQYF. The whole variable domain, filled in from reference TRBV7-9 and TRBJ2-3, reads DTGVSQNPRHKITKRGQNVTFRCDPISEHNRLYWYRQTLGQGPEFLTYFQNEAQLEKSRLLSDRFSAERPKGSFSTLEIQRTEQGDSAMYLCASSLGKGSAAATGTQYFGPGTRLTVL.

The chain uses TRBV5-1 and TRBJ2-2; TRBD2 matches at 15 bases. V was clipped by 3 bases and J by 6 bases; unmatched bases: 3. CDR3 length equals 16 residues. From germline, CDR1 is SGHRS and CDR2 YFSETQ. CDR3 sequence: CASSSRTSGRAGELFF. The CDR3 region has the DNA TGCGCCAGCAGCTCCCGGACTAGCGGGAGGGCCGGGGAGCTGTTTTTT. The variable domain in full, with the rest retrieved from reference TRBV5-1 and TRBJ2-2, is KAGVTQTPRYLIKTRGQQVTLSCSPISGHRSVSWYQQTPGQGLQFLFEYFSETQRNKGNFPGRFSGRQFSNSRSEMNVSTLELGDSALYLCASSSRTSGRAGELFFGEGSRLTVL.

The rearrangement joins TRBV6-1 to TRBJ1-3; D unclear. Germline V lookup: CDR1 MNHNS, CDR2 SASEGT. The CDR3 has 16 amino acids. The germline V and J ends were trimmed by 2 bases and 0 bases, with 11 bases remaining between them. The CDR3 coding sequence is TGTGCCAGCAGTGAACCGGGATCGAGCTCTGGAAACACCATATATTTT. Translating gives CASSEPGSSSGNTIYF.

The CDR3 DNA follows: TGTGCCAGCAGCTTCAACAGGGGACAGGAGACCCAGTACTTC. Its protein product is CASSFNRGQETQYF. The chain carries TRBV5-5 and TRBJ2-5; 7 nucleotides align to TRBD1. The CDR3 is made up of 14 amino acids. V was clipped by 2 bases and J by 5 bases; unmatched bases: 6. CDR1 and CDR2 from the germline V gene are SGHKS and YYEKEE (reference sequence).

V gene TRBV7-2 combines with J gene TRBJ1-1, with no clear D. Germline CDR1 and CDR2: SGHTA and FQGNSA. Trimming removed 5 bases at V and 6 bases at J, with 16 bases between. The CDR3 is 14 amino acids. CDR3 sequence reads: CASSPLGHTSEAFF. CDR3 coding DNA: TGTGCCAGCAGCCCCCTTGGTCATACGTCTGAAGCTTTCTTT.

The rearrangement links TRBV6-1 to TRBJ1-5; D is perhaps TRBD1 (6 bases). This CDR3 is 16 amino acids long. CDR1 and CDR2 from the germline V gene are MNHNS and SASEGT. V was cut by 0 bases and J by 4 bases, with 13 bases left in between. The CDR3 reads CASSEALLGGNQPQHF. In nucleotides, the CDR3 is TGTGCCAGCAGTGAAGCGCTTCTAGGGGGTAATCAGCCCCAGCATTTT.

This chain uses TRBV18 with TRBJ2-3; TRBD2 is a possible D gene (6 bases). Per germline, CDR1 KGHSH and CDR2 LQKENI. The CDR3 sequence is 15 residues long. V lost 3 bases to trimming and J lost 2 bases, with 12 bases between them. The CDR3, as DNA: TGTGCCAGCTCACCGGGACTTGGAGACACAGATACGCAGTATTTT. It is translated as CASSPGLGDTDTQYF.

The CDR3 DNA is TGTGCCAGCAGTGCTCAGGGGGGGTACAATGAGCAGTTCTTC. Its translation is CASSAQGGYNEQFF. This rearrangement joins TRBV2 to TRBJ2-1; D could derive from TRBD1 or TRBD2 (7 bases each). The CDR3 totals 14 residues. Trimming stripped 4 bases from V and 4 bases from J, with 11 bases between. Germline V lookup: CDR1 SNHLY, CDR2 FYNNEI.

The rearrangement joins TRBV10-3 to TRBJ2-1; 9 bases line up with TRBD1. CDR3 length equals 14 residues. Germline V gene lookup returns CDR1 ENHRY and CDR2 SYGVKD. V was pared by 5 bases and J by 10 bases, with 9 bases of the junction left unmatched. CDR3 amino acids: CAISSGQGPNEQFF. In nucleotides, the CDR3 is TGTGCCATCAGTTCGGGACAGGGTCCCAACGAGCAGTTCTTC.

The J gene is TRBJ1-2, the V gene TRBV27, with a weak D call TRBD1 (5 bases). CDR3 length: 15 amino acids. The V gene lost 5 bases and the J gene lost 1 base, with 14 bases spanning the gap. Per germline, CDR1 MNHEY and CDR2 SMNVEV (reference sequence). The CDR3 DNA sequence: TGTGCCAGCAGTCCCCGAGGGGAACTTAACTATGGCTACACCTTC. Protein: CASSPRGELNYGYTF.

This clone was found once. The gene calls are TRBV7-9 and TRBJ2-6; D is unclear. This CDR3 has 17 residues. Between the trimmed V and J ends, which lost 3 bases and 0 bases, there was a span of 12 bases. The V gene's germline CDR1 is SEHNR and CDR2 FQNEAQ (reference sequence). The CDR3 sequence is CASSLHGGSSGANVLTF. The CDR3 bases are TGTGCCAGCAGCTTGCACGGCGGTAGCTCTGGGGCCAACGTCCTGACTTTC.

This chain joins TRBV19 and TRBJ2-1, with a possible D match to TRBD1 (6 bases). Germline assignment: CDR1 LNHDA and CDR2 SQIVND (reference sequence). Trimming removed 5 bases from V and 6 bases from J, with 14 bases in between. The CDR3 loop spans 14 amino acids. CDR3 sequence: CASSAGGQINEQFF. CDR3 nucleotide sequence: TGTGCCAGTAGTGCTGGAGGACAGATCAATGAGCAGTTCTTC. The full variable domain, completed using reference TRBV19 and TRBJ2-1, is DGGITQSPKYLFRKEGQNVTLSCEQNLNHDAMYWYRQDPGQGLRLIYYSQIVNDFQKGDIAEGYSVSREKKESFPLTVTSAQKNPTAFYLCASSAGGQINEQFFGPGTRLTVL.

The chain links TRBV5-6 to TRBJ2-7; TRBD2 matches 9 bases. There are 16 residues in the CDR3. The germline V gene encodes CDR1 SGHDT and CDR2 YYEEEE. V was pared by 4 bases and J by 6 bases, with 14 bases of the junction left unmatched. CDR3 amino acids: CASSPWGGRARGEQYF. Written as DNA, the CDR3 is TGTGCCAGCAGCCCCTGGGGCGGGAGGGCGAGAGGCGAGCAGTACTTC.

This clone appeared a single time. The chain uses TRBV19 and TRBJ2-2; D not resolved. From germline, CDR1 is LNHDA and CDR2 SQIVND (reference sequence). V was clipped by 7 bases and J by 7 bases, with 16 bases between them. The CDR3 runs 14 residues. The CDR3 spells CASTLRALGGELFF. CDR3 sequence (DNA): TGTGCCAGTACCCTAAGGGCTTTGGGCGGGGAGCTGTTTTTT.

The chain joins TRBV18 to TRBJ1-1, with 7 bases that match TRBD1. The CDR3 sequence is 15 residues long. Germline CDR1 and CDR2: KGHSH and LQKENI. The V gene end was trimmed by 6 bases and the J gene end by 1 base; junction bases not matched to a gene: 8. CDR3 sequence: CASSPSTGANTEAFF. CDR3 DNA sequence: TGTGCCAGCTCTCCTAGTACAGGGGCGAACACTGAAGCTTTCTTT.

This clone turned up a few times. The chain employs TRBV2 and TRBJ2-2, with a tentative D call TRBD2 (6 bases). Trimming took 7 bases from V and 5 from J, leaving 17 bases between them. Germline assignment: CDR1 SNHLY and CDR2 FYNNEI. The CDR3 has 15 amino acids. The CDR3 sequence is CASMGRGRNTGELFF. Here the CDR3 DNA reads TGTGCCAGCATGGGGCGGGGACGAAATACCGGGGAGCTGTTTTTT.

The chain links TRBV4-1 to TRBJ2-3, with D possibly being TRBD2 (5 bases). The germline V and J ends were trimmed by 1 base and 6 bases, with 11 bases remaining between them. Germline V CDR1 and CDR2: MGHRA, YSYEKL. The CDR3 has 14 amino acids. In nucleotides, the CDR3 is TGCGCCAGCAGCCAAGGGACTCGGGCGGATACGCAGTATTTT. It specifies CASSQGTRADTQYF.

This chain connects TRBV5-1 to TRBJ1-2; tentative D call: TRBD1 (6 bases). Germline CDR1 SGHRS, CDR2 YFSETQ. With 1 base removed from V and 3 bases from J, the gap between germline ends came to 10 bases. The CDR3 is 14 amino acids. The CDR3 nucleotides read TGCGCCAGCAGCTTGACAGGGAAGGACTATGGCTACACCTTC. Amino acid sequence: CASSLTGKDYGYTF. The full variable domain, with the rest looked up from reference TRBV5-1 and TRBJ1-2, is KAGVTQTPRYLIKTRGQQVTLSCSPISGHRSVSWYQQTPGQGLQFLFEYFSETQRNKGNFPGRFSGRQFSNSRSEMNVSTLELGDSALYLCASSLTGKDYGYTFGSGTRLTVV.

This chain uses TRBV13 with TRBJ2-7; 7 bases fit TRBD2. The CDR3 loop spans 15 amino acids. The V gene's germline CDR1 is PRHDT and CDR2 FYEKMQ (reference sequence). V shed 3 bases and J 4 bases; nucleotides not matched to a gene: 9. DNA of the CDR3: TGTGCCAGCAGCTTTCGCAGAGCGGGAAGTTACGAGCAGTACTTC. Translating gives CASSFRRAGSYEQYF. Using reference TRBV13 and TRBJ2-7 for the parts outside the CDR3, the full variable domain is AAGVIQSPRHLIKEKRETATLKCYPIPRHDTVYWYQQGPGQDPQFLISFYEKMQSDKGSIPDRFSAQQFSDYHSELNMSSLELGDSALYFCASSFRRAGSYEQYFGPGTRLTVT.